This TCR beta chain was sequenced during a study of T cells after yellow fever vaccination. Study-level results: Boosting was followed by the reappearance of most primary-vaccination clones (approximately 95% CD4, 70% to 90% CD8). Although the secondary response was weaker, it peaked faster, at day 5 versus 15. Few clonotypes appeared in both CD4 and CD8 compartments.

For this clonotype: No antigen is known for it.

CDR3 length: 15 amino acids. Trimming left V 2 bases short and J 5 bases short, with 16 bases between. Germline V CDR1 and CDR2: SGHRS, YFSETQ. Each CDR3 protein gets one entry after TCRdb re-called the 5' RACE reads with MiXCR. The table includes 510,000 or so distinct CDR3 sequences, 15% to 20% detected once. This receptor was identified in a young man who received the YFV17D yellow fever vaccine. This sample comprised PBMCs, obtained 15 days after the yellow fever booster vaccination. The chain links TRBV5-1 to TRBJ2-5, with a tentative D call TRBD2 (6 bases). The CDR3 protein is CASSLTRGTEETQYF. CDR3 coding DNA: TGCGCCAGCAGCTTAACCCGGGGGACGGAGGAGACCCAGTACTTC.